These 30 T cell receptor beta chains originate from one sample sequenced in a study of blood T cell repertoires in COVID-19. Libraries were prepared by immunoSEQ multiplex PCR; TCRdb keeps only in-frame clonotypes and omits some of them. The repertoire holds around 240,000 clones, with more than 65% as singletons. The sample taken for sequencing was peripheral blood. These receptors all stem from a woman in her thirties or forties who had recovered from COVID-19.

This clone was observed a handful of times. V and J are TRBV13 and TRBJ1-6; a weak D match, TRBD1 (6 bases). This CDR3 has 15 residues. V was trimmed by 2 bases and J by 7 bases, leaving 12 bases between them. The germline V gene has CDR1 PRHDT and CDR2 FYEKMQ (reference sequence). The CDR3 protein is CASSLSQGQNSPLHF. The CDR3 nucleotides are TGTGCCAGCAGCTTATCCCAGGGACAAAATTCACCCCTCCACTTT.

The rearrangement uses TRBV4-3 and TRBJ1-2; no reliable D call. Trimming removed 0 bases from V and 4 bases from J, with 12 bases in between. CDR1 and CDR2 (germline): LGHNA, YSLEER. CDR3 length equals 15 residues. CDR3 region: CASSQDYQATYGYTF. In DNA, the CDR3 is TGCGCCAGCAGCCAAGATTATCAGGCGACCTATGGCTACACCTTC.

The rearrangement links TRBV6-2 or TRBV6-3 to TRBJ1-1, with D possibly being TRBD1 (5 bases). Germline loops: CDR1 MNHEY, CDR2 SVGEGT. CDR3 length: 15 amino acids. With 0 bases removed from V and 3 bases from J, the gap between germline ends came to 11 bases. CDR3 region: CASSYSGGSDTEAFF. Here the CDR3 DNA reads TGTGCCAGCAGTTACTCGGGGGGTTCGGACACTGAAGCTTTCTTT.

V is TRBV12-3 or TRBV12-4 and J is TRBJ1-4; 7 bases are shared with TRBD1. The CDR3 sequence is 12 residues long. Unmatched junction bases numbered 6, after V lost 4 bases and J lost 13 bases. The CDR3 spells CASSSDRQGLFF. CDR3 nucleotides: TGTGCCAGCAGTTCAGATAGACAGGGACTGTTTTTT.

The J gene is TRBJ2-3, the V gene TRBV11-3; 7 bases fit TRBD1. Looked up from germline, CDR1 is SGHNT and CDR2 is YENEEA. The V segment lost 5 bases and the J segment 3 bases; nucleotides outside the gene matches: 8. The CDR3 has 15 residues. CDR3 in DNA: TGTGCCAGCAGCACTGGACAGGAAGATACAGATACGCAGTATTTT. Protein product: CASSTGQEDTDTQYF.

The V and J genes are TRBV19 and TRBJ1-1; TRBD1 aligns across 7 bases. This CDR3 spans 15 amino acids. The germline V gene encodes CDR1 LNHDA and CDR2 SQIVND (reference sequence). V lost 1 base, J lost 3 bases, and 5 bases stayed unmatched. The CDR3 protein is CASSIGNRGDTEAFF. The CDR3 region has the DNA TGTGCCAGTAGTATAGGGAACAGGGGAGACACTGAAGCTTTCTTT.

The genes are TRBV7-2 and TRBJ1-1, with D unresolved. V was trimmed by 5 bases and J by 5 bases, leaving 12 bases between them. CDR1 and CDR2 from the germline V gene are SGHTA and FQGNSA. The CDR3 contains 13 residues. As DNA, the CDR3 is TGTGCCAGCAGCCCCCCTGGGAGGACTGAAGCTTTCTTT. It specifies CASSPPGRTEAFF.

This chain joins TRBV6-2 or TRBV6-3 and TRBJ1-1; D is possibly TRBD1 (6 bases). CDR1 and CDR2 from the germline V gene are MNHEY and SVGEGT. Trimming pared 3 bases from V and 7 bases from J, leaving 15 bases between. There are 14 residues in the CDR3. DNA for the CDR3: TGTGCCAGCAGTTATCACGGACAGTACAATGAAGCTTTCTTT. Translating gives CASSYHGQYNEAFF.

This chain connects TRBV7-9 to TRBJ2-3; D is undetermined. The germline V gene has CDR1 SEHNR and CDR2 FQNEAQ (reference sequence). V lost 0 bases and J lost 3, with 4 bases in between. The CDR3 is 13 amino acids. CDR3 sequence (DNA): TGTGCCAGCAGCTTAGCCTATACAGATACGCAGTATTTT. This sequence encodes CASSLAYTDTQYF.

A note on this clone: Other DNA sequences of this sample code for an identical CDR3. The chain employs TRBV7-2 and TRBJ1-2, with 8 bases identical to TRBD1. The germline CDR1 and CDR2 sequences are SGHTA and FQGNSA. The ends lost 1 base at V and 4 bases at J; junction bases unmatched: 5. CDR3 length equals 15 residues. The CDR3: CASSLGAGGSYGYTF. DNA of the CDR3: TGTGCCAGCAGCTTAGGCGCAGGGGGCTCCTATGGCTACACCTTC. Drawing the rest from reference TRBV7-2 and TRBJ1-2, the complete variable domain is GAGVSQSPSNKVTEKGKDVELRCDPISGHTALYWYRQSLGQGLEFLIYFQGNSAPDKSGLPSDRFSAERTGGSVSTLTIQRTQQEDSAVYLCASSLGAGGSYGYTFGSGTRLTVV.

V gene TRBV27 combines with J gene TRBJ2-5; D might be TRBD2 (6 bases). CDR3 length: 16 residues. V gave up 6 bases and J gave up 0 bases, with 17 bases separating them. Germline-derived CDR1 and CDR2 are MNHEY and SMNVEV (reference sequence). The CDR3 region has the DNA TGTGCCAGCAGCCCATACGGGGGACCGTACCAAGAGACCCAGTACTTC. Its translation is CASSPYGGPYQETQYF.

This clone was picked up a small number of times. The chain is built from TRBV5-1 and TRBJ1-2, with D uncertain. This CDR3 contains 16 residues. V shed 0 bases and J shed 9 bases, with 21 bases lying between them. Germline CDR1 is SGHRS and CDR2 is YFSETQ. CDR3 sequence (DNA): TGCGCCAGCAGCTTGGGGGGAGAGTATATGGAGTTGAGCTACACCTTC. Translating gives CASSLGGEYMELSYTF.

This sequence joins TRBV20-1 and TRBJ1-1; D ambiguous. Germline lookup yields CDR1 DFQATT and CDR2 SNEGSKA (reference sequence). The CDR3 extends over 10 amino acids. V was shortened by 5 bases and J by 2 bases, with 3 bases between the two germline ends. CDR3 DNA sequence: TGCAGTGCTCTTAACACTGAAGCTTTCTTT. Translated, it gives CSALNTEAFF.

The chain employs TRBV29-1 and TRBJ2-7; TRBD1 agrees at 7 bases. Germline CDR1 is SQVTM and CDR2 is ANQGSEA. The CDR3 totals 17 residues. The V segment lost 0 bases and the J segment 6 bases; nucleotides outside the gene matches: 17. Here the CDR3 reads CSVEDKVTGLGTGEQYF. DNA for the CDR3: TGCAGCGTTGAAGATAAAGTGACAGGGCTCGGCACAGGCGAGCAGTACTTC.

The chain combines TRBV18 with TRBJ2-3, with TRBD2 as a possible D gene (7 bases). Per the germline V gene, CDR1 is KGHSH and CDR2 is LQKENI. The CDR3 contains 17 residues. V was clipped by 5 bases and J by 4 bases, with 22 bases between them. The CDR3 reads CASSSGTLGGAADTQYF. In nucleotides, the CDR3 is TGTGCCAGCTCATCAGGCACCTTGGGGGGGGCAGCAGATACGCAGTATTTT.

This chain connects TRBV7-8 to TRBJ2-7, with D tentatively TRBD1 (6 bases). This CDR3 comprises 14 residues. Deletions cut 6 bases from V and 6 bases from J, with 18 bases between. CDR1 and CDR2 (germline): SGHVS, FQNEAQ. CDR3 sequence: CASSQRGGQAEQYF. The CDR3 region has the DNA TGTGCCAGCAGTCAACGAGGGGGTCAGGCCGAGCAGTACTTC.

The rearrangement links TRBV5-4 to TRBJ1-2; D remains unclear. The germline V gene encodes CDR1 SGHNT and CDR2 YYREEE (reference sequence). V was shortened by 1 base and J by 7 bases, with 11 bases between the two germline ends. This CDR3 contains 13 residues. CDR3 DNA: TGTGCCAGCAGCTTGTTTACGGGTAGTGGCTACACCTTC. Amino acid sequence: CASSLFTGSGYTF.

The chain is built from TRBV9 and TRBJ1-3; D ambiguous. This CDR3 spans 14 amino acids. The germline V gene encodes CDR1 SGDLS and CDR2 YYNGEE. V lost 3 bases, J lost 1 base, and 8 bases lay in between. The CDR3 nucleotides read TGTGCCAGCAGCGCCTCCCCGTCTGGAAACACCATATATTTT. This codes for CASSASPSGNTIYF.

This sequence joins TRBV5-1 and TRBJ2-3; weak D call: TRBD2 (6 bases). Germline CDR1 reads SGHRS; CDR2 reads YFSETQ. This CDR3 is built from 14 residues. V lost 2 bases, J lost 4 bases, and 11 bases lay in between. CDR3 DNA sequence: TGCGCCAGCAGCTTTGCGACTAGACCAGATACGCAGTATTTT. It is translated as CASSFATRPDTQYF.

The V call is TRBV18, the J call TRBJ2-1; 15 bases align to TRBD2. With V trimmed by 5 bases and J by 6 bases, 5 bases remained unmatched. Germline-derived CDR1 and CDR2 are KGHSH and LQKENI. This CDR3 spans 16 amino acids. This chain's CDR3 is CASSSRTSGGANEQFF. The CDR3 DNA is TGTGCCAGCTCATCTAGGACTAGCGGGGGGGCCAATGAGCAGTTCTTC.

DNA of the CDR3: TGTGCCAGTTTCTACCCCTATAACTATGGCTACACCTTC. Protein sequence: CASFYPYNYGYTF. The chain couples TRBV19 to TRBJ1-2; no firm D call. Trimming stripped 8 bases from V and 1 base from J, with 11 bases between. The V gene's germline CDR1 is LNHDA and CDR2 SQIVND (reference sequence). There are 13 residues in the CDR3.

The chain combines TRBV11-2 with TRBJ1-2, with unresolved D. CDR1 is SGHAT and CDR2 is FQNNGV in the germline V gene. This CDR3 spans 13 amino acids. V was shortened by 4 bases and J by 8 bases, with 14 bases between the two germline ends. As DNA, the CDR3 is TGTGCCAGCAGCTCTCCGGAGGTGGGGGGCTACACCTTC. It translates to CASSSPEVGGYTF.

The chain carries TRBV2 and TRBJ2-7; TRBD1 might be the D (5 bases). This CDR3 has 14 amino acids. Germline-derived CDR1 and CDR2 are SNHLY and FYNNEI. V was clipped by 2 bases and J by 3 bases, with 11 bases between them. The CDR3 region has the DNA TGTGCCAGCAGTGAAAACAGACAGAACTACGAGCAGTACTTC. Translation: CASSENRQNYEQYF.

This rearrangement joins TRBV12-3 or TRBV12-4 to TRBJ2-2; D unresolved. This CDR3 spans 12 amino acids. The V gene lost 8 bases and the J gene lost 5 bases, with 9 bases spanning the gap. CDR3 protein: CASVSKTGELFF. The CDR3 coding sequence is TGTGCCAGCGTTAGCAAAACCGGGGAGCTGTTTTTT.

This chain joins TRBV2 and TRBJ2-1, with D maybe TRBD1 (6 bases). The CDR3 is 14 amino acids. Germline CDR1 is SNHLY and CDR2 is FYNNEI. V gave up 8 bases and J gave up 7 bases, with 18 bases separating them. In DNA, the CDR3 is TGTGCCAGCCACACTAGACAGGAACGGAATGAGCAGTTCTTC. This codes for CASHTRQERNEQFF.

V and J are TRBV6-5 and TRBJ1-2, with D hard to call. CDR3 length equals 11 residues. CDR1 is MNHEY and CDR2 is SVGAGI in the germline V gene. Deletions cut 5 bases from V and 4 bases from J, with 5 bases between. CDR3 amino acids: CASSQFYGYTF. The CDR3 coding sequence is TGTGCCAGCAGTCAGTTCTATGGCTACACCTTC.

The chain combines TRBV3-1 (or the pseudogene TRBV3-2) with TRBJ2-2, with a possible D match to TRBD2 (6 bases). The CDR3 is 16 residues long. Trimming removed 4 bases at V and 0 bases at J, with 12 bases between. Looked up from germline, CDR1 is LGHDT and CDR2 is YNNKEL (reference sequence). The CDR3 spells CASSLRTNANTGELFF. The DNA of the CDR3 is TGTGCCAGCAGCCTCAGGACTAACGCGAACACCGGGGAGCTGTTTTTT.

The CDR3 region is CASRLGVGSPLHF. The DNA of the CDR3 is TGTGCCAGCAGGCTAGGGGTAGGCTCACCCCTCCACTTT. V gene TRBV12-3 or TRBV12-4 combines with J gene TRBJ1-6, with D perhaps matching TRBD1 (5 bases). The V gene lost 6 bases and the J gene lost 10 bases, with 13 bases spanning the gap. The length of the CDR3 is 13 residues.

The V and J genes are TRBV19 and TRBJ2-7, with TRBD1 matching 8 bases. The CDR3 contains 14 residues. The trim removed 10 bases at V and 3 bases at J, leaving 11 bases unmatched. Germline V gives CDR1 LNHDA, CDR2 SQIVND (reference sequence). The CDR3 coding sequence is TGTGCCACCGGTAGGGGAGACAGGGGCTACGAGCAGTACTTC. It yields the protein CATGRGDRGYEQYF.

V gene TRBV5-1 combines with J gene TRBJ1-2, with a weak D call TRBD1 (6 bases). The germline V gene encodes CDR1 SGHRS and CDR2 YFSETQ. This CDR3 region has 12 residues. V was clipped by 2 bases and J by 6 bases, with 8 bases between them. The CDR3 DNA reads as TGCGCCAGCAGCTTTAAGGGGGATGGCTACACCTTC. Protein: CASSFKGDGYTF.